Below are 11 T cell receptor beta chains sequenced from a single sample in a study of T cell repertoires in cytomegalovirus infection. TCRdb reprocessed the reads with MiXCR, giving one entry per CDR3 protein. The profile shows around 430,000 distinct CDR3 sequences, under 45% of them singletons. Their cognate antigens are unknown. Sample: cultured PBMCs, taken from culture after CMV antigen stimulation. These receptors came from a human donor in good health (CMV status not recorded). Some clones in this sample may be carry-over from other donors' samples.

The rearrangement links TRBV6-5 to TRBJ1-1; no clear D. Germline values: CDR1 MNHEY, CDR2 SVGAGI. The germline V and J ends were trimmed by 6 bases and 9 bases, with 11 bases remaining between them. The CDR3 spans 11 residues. In DNA, the CDR3 is TGTGCCAGCAGCCAAAATCAGAAAGCTTTCTTT. Translation gives CASSQNQKAFF.

The V and J genes are TRBV4-1 and TRBJ2-7; 9 nucleotides line up with TRBD1. CDR3 length: 14 amino acids. V lost 6 bases, J lost 6 bases, and 9 bases stayed unmatched. Germline lookup yields CDR1 MGHRA and CDR2 YSYEKL. The CDR3 bases are TGCGCCAGCAGGTTTCAGGGGACAGGGAGCGAGCAGTACTTC. This gives the protein CASRFQGTGSEQYF.

This clonotype was recorded many times. The chain has TRBV11-2 and TRBJ2-6, with a tentative D call TRBD2 (5 bases). The CDR3 runs to 18 residues. V was trimmed by 4 bases and J by 2 bases, leaving 18 bases between them. The germline V gene has CDR1 SGHAT and CDR2 FQNNGV. For the CDR3, the DNA is TGTGCCAGCAGCTCCTGGGCGGGTACGGTGACTGGGGCCAACGTCCTGACTTTC. Amino acid sequence: CASSSWAGTVTGANVLTF.

The rearrangement links TRBV12-3 or TRBV12-4 to TRBJ2-1, with a possible D match to TRBD2 (6 bases). The CDR3 spans 16 residues. With 6 bases removed from V and 5 bases from J, the gap between germline ends came to 20 bases. CDR3 region: CASRPLEGRGNNEQFF. DNA for the CDR3: TGTGCCAGCAGGCCTCTTGAAGGTCGGGGGAACAATGAGCAGTTCTTC.

This chain links TRBV20-1 with TRBJ2-3, with 9 bases identical to TRBD2. V lost 7 bases to trimming and J lost 5 bases; unmatched junction nucleotides: 19. The length of the CDR3 is 17 residues. Germline lookup yields CDR1 DFQATT and CDR2 SNEGSKA (reference sequence). The CDR3 reads CSVGGGSGGGAEDTQYF. DNA for the CDR3: TGCAGTGTTGGGGGGGGGTCGGGCGGGGGGGCCGAAGATACGCAGTATTTT.

This clonotype appeared a few times. This chain links TRBV10-3 with TRBJ2-4; weak D call: TRBD2 (6 bases). V shed 3 bases and J shed 8 bases, with 14 bases lying between them. The CDR3 covers 14 residues. The germline V gene has CDR1 ENHRY and CDR2 SYGVKD. CDR3 region: CAISDRAGTDIQYF. CDR3 DNA sequence: TGTGCCATCAGTGACCGGGCGGGAACTGACATTCAGTACTTC.

This clonotype was counted between two and nine times. The chain combines TRBV7-8 with TRBJ1-6; D uncertain. Between the trimmed V and J ends, which lost 2 bases and 7 bases, there was a span of 15 bases. The CDR3 is made up of 16 amino acids. Germline CDR1 SGHVS, CDR2 FQNEAQ. The CDR3 nucleotides are TGTGCCAGCAGCTTATTTCGTTTGGCGGAAAATTCACCCCTCCACTTT. Residues: CASSLFRLAENSPLHF.

This clonotype was seen a few times. This chain uses TRBV6-5 with TRBJ2-5; D gene uncertain. This CDR3 spans 16 amino acids. V lost 4 bases and J 1 base, leaving 16 bases between the germline ends. The V gene's germline CDR1 is MNHEY and CDR2 SVGAGI. Here the CDR3 reads CASSWDRRKPQETQYF. The DNA of the CDR3 is TGTGCCAGCAGTTGGGATAGGCGGAAGCCCCAAGAGACCCAGTACTTC.

This clonotype was seen a few times. V gene TRBV27 combines with J gene TRBJ2-1; D is undetermined. The CDR3 is 15 amino acids. Trimming removed 5 bases at V and 6 bases at J, with 17 bases between. From germline, CDR1 is MNHEY and CDR2 SMNVEV (reference sequence). Written as DNA, the CDR3 is TGTGCCAGCAGTCGAGACCTGAGGACCGTCAATGAGCAGTTCTTC. Residues: CASSRDLRTVNEQFF.

The chain has TRBV7-2 and TRBJ2-7; 12 bases fit TRBD1. The CDR3 extends over 16 amino acids. After removal of 5 bases from V and 5 bases from J, the junction contained 10 bases not matched to a gene. CDR1 and CDR2 (germline): SGHTA, FQGNSA. CDR3 sequence: CASSRRAGQGADEQYF. The CDR3, as DNA: TGTGCCAGCAGCCGTCGAGCGGGACAGGGGGCTGACGAGCAGTACTTC.

CDR3 DNA sequence: TGTGCCAGCAGTTTAACGGCGGGAGGAGCGAATGAGCAGTTCTTC. Translating it yields CASSLTAGGANEQFF. V is TRBV6-2 or TRBV6-3 and J is TRBJ2-1, with TRBD2 matching over 8 bases. J was trimmed by 7 bases and V by 4 bases; bases with no gene match: 9. Germline CDR1 reads MNHEY; CDR2 reads SVGEGT. This CDR3 has 15 amino acids.